A single sample gave rise to the 27 T cell receptor beta chains below, sequenced in a study of T cell repertoires in cytomegalovirus infection. TCRdb re-derived calls from the reads in MiXCR, one entry per CDR3 protein. The table lists around 300,000 distinct CDR3 sequences, over 7.5% of them singletons, with around 4% in the top ten. Specimen: PBMCs. All receptors derive from a human donor in good health (CMV status not recorded). Some clones in this sample may be carry-over from other donors' samples.

This clonotype has a count of ten or more. The rearrangement uses TRBV6-4 and TRBJ1-5, with D perhaps TRBD1 (5 bases). Trimming took off 2 bases at V and 3 bases at J, with 14 bases between the two ends. The CDR3 is 16 amino acids. In germline, CDR1 is MRHNA, CDR2 SNTAGT. The CDR3 region has the DNA TGTGCCAGCAGTGACCCTCGACAGACCAACAATCAGCCCCAGCATTTT. Translated: CASSDPRQTNNQPQHF.

The chain combines TRBV4-3 with TRBJ1-6; TRBD1 agrees at 7 bases. The CDR3 contains 14 residues. V lost 4 bases and J lost 10; bases outside the gene matches: 7. Germline CDR1 reads LGHNA; CDR2 reads YSLEER. CDR3 nucleotides: TGCGCCAGCAGCCGCGAAACAGGGGAATCACCCCTCCACTTT. It encodes CASSRETGESPLHF.

The table lists this clonotype with many counts. The V and J genes are TRBV9 and TRBJ2-3; 7 bases map to TRBD2. Losses at the gene ends were 0 bases for V and 2 bases for J; bases not matched to a gene: 3. Germline CDR1 reads SGDLS; CDR2 reads YYNGEE. This CDR3 is 15 amino acids long. The DNA for the CDR3 is TGTGCCAGCAGCGTAGGCGGGAGAGACACAGATACGCAGTATTTT. This gives the protein CASSVGGRDTDTQYF.

In this sample, this clonotype turned up many times. The chain couples TRBV7-9 to TRBJ1-6; D is perhaps TRBD1 (5 bases). This CDR3 contains 17 residues. Looked up from germline, CDR1 is SEHNR and CDR2 is FQNEAQ (reference sequence). V was trimmed by 1 base and J by 1 base, leaving 11 bases between them. This CDR3 reads CASSLVDPGSYNSPLHF. CDR3 in DNA: TGTGCCAGCAGCTTAGTTGACCCAGGGTCCTATAATTCACCCCTCCACTTT.

The chain recombines TRBV28 with TRBJ2-1; the D gene is possibly TRBD2 (5 bases). There are 16 residues in the CDR3. CDR1 MDHEN and CDR2 SYDVKM come from the germline V gene. The V end was cut by 5 bases, the J end by 6 bases, with 20 bases between. CDR3 coding DNA: TGTGCCAGCAGTATCCCGCTAGTTAAGGACTCCAATGAGCAGTTCTTC. Protein sequence: CASSIPLVKDSNEQFF.

In its sample, this clonotype was seen a few times. CDR3 in DNA: TGTGCCAGCAGCCCAATGAGCGGGGGGGGCACCGGGGAGCTGTTTTTT. Its protein product is CASSPMSGGGTGELFF. This chain links TRBV3-1 with TRBJ2-2; 10 bases are shared with TRBD2. Per the germline V gene, CDR1 is LGHDT and CDR2 is YNNKEL (reference sequence). Trimming at V came to 4 bases and at J to 4 bases, leaving 6 bases not matched to a gene. The CDR3 totals 16 residues.

CDR3 protein: CASSFSRQTLGFSYEQYF. The CDR3 bases are TGTGCCAGCAGTTTTAGCAGACAGACCCTGGGATTCTCCTACGAGCAGTACTTC. V gene TRBV28 combines with J gene TRBJ2-7; a possible D gene is TRBD1 (5 bases). Germline values: CDR1 MDHEN, CDR2 SYDVKM. The CDR3 sequence is 18 residues long. The V gene lost 3 bases and the J gene lost 0 bases, with 21 bases spanning the gap.

The sample holds many counts of this clonotype. Here the CDR3 reads CASSTPPIYSNEQYF. The CDR3 DNA reads as TGTGCCAGCAGCACCCCCCCCATTTATAGTAACGAGCAGTACTTC. This chain links TRBV7-2 with TRBJ2-7; D uncertain. The germline V and J ends were trimmed by 5 bases and 5 bases, with 19 bases remaining between them. The germline gives CDR1 SGHTA, CDR2 FQGNSA. This CDR3 is built from 15 residues.

The sample holds many counts of this clonotype. The chain is built from TRBV11-2 and TRBJ1-6, with no clear D. The CDR3 is made up of 14 amino acids. CDR1 is SGHAT and CDR2 is FQNNGV in the germline V gene. V was shortened by 1 base and J by 7 bases, with 8 bases between the two germline ends. The CDR3 DNA sequence: TGTGCCAGCAGCTTAGCCAGTATCAATTCACCCCTCCACTTT. This encodes CASSLASINSPLHF.

This clonotype came up many times. The chain links TRBV7-2 to TRBJ2-2, with D maybe TRBD2 (6 bases). The V gene's germline CDR1 is SGHTA and CDR2 FQGNSA. Trimming left V 5 bases short and J 4 bases short, with 11 bases between. This CDR3 has 14 residues. In nucleotides, the CDR3 is TGTGCCAGCAGCCGGGTGGGGGGCACCGGGGAGCTGTTTTTT. Amino acid sequence: CASSRVGGTGELFF. The full variable domain, with the rest looked up from reference TRBV7-2 and TRBJ2-2, is GAGVSQSPSNKVTEKGKDVELRCDPISGHTALYWYRQSLGQGLEFLIYFQGNSAPDKSGLPSDRFSAERTGGSVSTLTIQRTQQEDSAVYLCASSRVGGTGELFFGEGSRLTVL.

This chain connects TRBV28 to TRBJ2-7; TRBD1 matches 9 bases. The V and J ends lost 4 bases and 3 bases, in that order; junction bases with no gene match: 10. Germline CDR1 reads MDHEN; CDR2 reads SYDVKM. This CDR3 contains 16 residues. In DNA, the CDR3 is TGTGCCAGCAGTTCCGTTGGGACAGGGAAGATCTACGAGCAGTACTTC. Its protein product is CASSSVGTGKIYEQYF.

This clonotype occurred a few times. The chain couples TRBV2 to TRBJ2-6; weak D call: TRBD1 (6 bases). Germline V gene lookup returns CDR1 SNHLY and CDR2 FYNNEI. The CDR3 consists of 16 residues. V was cut by 7 bases and J by 1 base, with 14 bases left in between. CDR3 bases: TGTGCCAGCAAAGGGCCAGGGGAATCTGGGGCCAACGTCCTGACTTTC. Translation gives CASKGPGESGANVLTF.

This clonotype was picked up a small number of times. The chain couples TRBV5-1 to TRBJ2-1; TRBD2 might be the D (5 bases). CDR3 length: 14 residues. Trimming shortened V by 3 bases and J by 3 bases, and 10 bases separated the two germline ends. Per the germline V gene, CDR1 is SGHRS and CDR2 is YFSETQ. CDR3 region: CASSSRADYNEQFF. CDR3 nucleotides: TGCGCCAGCAGCTCAAGAGCGGACTACAATGAGCAGTTCTTC.

The rearrangement joins TRBV15 to TRBJ2-2; perhaps TRBD2 as D (5 bases). Germline V gene sequence: CDR1 LNHNV, CDR2 YYDKDF (reference sequence). The CDR3 covers 12 residues. Deletions cut 3 bases from V and 11 bases from J, with 10 bases between. The CDR3 nucleotides read TGTGCCACCAGCAGCCCGAGCGGAGAGCTGTTTTTT. Amino acids: CATSSPSGELFF.

The chain recombines TRBV19 with TRBJ2-1; the match to TRBD2 covers 8 bases. Germline V gene sequence: CDR1 LNHDA, CDR2 SQIVND (reference sequence). This CDR3 comprises 17 residues. The trim removed 5 bases at V and 0 bases at J, leaving 9 bases unmatched. CDR3 in DNA: TGTGCCAGTAGTTACGGGGGGGGGGCGAGCTCCTACAATGAGCAGTTCTTC. This encodes CASSYGGGASSYNEQFF.

This clonotype was recorded a few times. The J gene is TRBJ2-3, the V gene TRBV11-2; D may be TRBD2 (6 bases). This CDR3 has 12 amino acids. The germline V gene has CDR1 SGHAT and CDR2 FQNNGV. Between the trimmed V and J ends, which lost 8 bases and 3 bases, there was a span of 9 bases. CDR3 bases: TGTGCCAGCCGGGAGCATACAGATACGCAGTATTTT. It codes for CASREHTDTQYF.

The chain recombines TRBV5-1 with TRBJ2-7; maybe TRBD2 (6 bases). V lost 0 bases, J lost 3 bases, and 10 bases lay in between. CDR3 length: 14 amino acids. Per germline, CDR1 SGHRS and CDR2 YFSETQ. CDR3 sequence reads: CASSLADGGYEQYF. CDR3 in DNA: TGCGCCAGCAGCTTGGCGGACGGGGGCTACGAGCAGTACTTC. Full variable domain (missing parts from reference TRBV5-1 and TRBJ2-7): KAGVTQTPRYLIKTRGQQVTLSCSPISGHRSVSWYQQTPGQGLQFLFEYFSETQRNKGNFPGRFSGRQFSNSRSEMNVSTLELGDSALYLCASSLADGGYEQYFGPGTRLTVT.

The chain has TRBV6-5 and TRBJ1-3; possibly TRBD1 for D (5 bases). This CDR3 contains 16 residues. Looked up from germline, CDR1 is MNHEY and CDR2 is SVGAGI. Trimming left V 4 bases short and J 2 bases short, with 15 bases between. Written as DNA, the CDR3 is TGTGCCAGCAGTTCCCCGGGACGCCGGACTGGAAACACCATATATTTT. Translation gives CASSSPGRRTGNTIYF.

This clonotype was detected ten times or more. CDR3 amino acids: CASSHTDTQYF. CDR3 nucleotides: TGTGCCAGCAGCCACACAGATACGCAGTATTTT. V is TRBV11-2 and J is TRBJ2-3, with D unclear. V was cut by 5 bases and J by 2 bases, with 2 bases left in between. The germline CDR1 and CDR2 sequences are SGHAT and FQNNGV. This CDR3 region has 11 residues.

V is TRBV5-1 and J is TRBJ1-1; D uncertain. V gave up 3 bases and J gave up 4 bases, with 16 bases separating them. The CDR3 length is 15 residues. CDR1 is SGHRS and CDR2 is YFSETQ in the germline V gene. The CDR3 DNA reads TGCGCCAGCAGCTCGGCCCCGGGAGGTGGCACTGAAGCTTTCTTT. This sequence encodes CASSSAPGGGTEAFF.

This clonotype was detected ten times or more. The chain employs TRBV7-2 and TRBJ2-3, with 9 bases that match TRBD2. The CDR3 totals 15 residues. V was pared by 3 bases and J by 5 bases, with 6 bases of the junction left unmatched. Germline CDR1 reads SGHTA; CDR2 reads FQGNSA. The CDR3 region has the DNA TGTGCCAGCAGCTTTCGCGGGAGGGCCCAAGATACGCAGTATTTT. This codes for CASSFRGRAQDTQYF.

The V call is TRBV12-3 or TRBV12-4, the J call TRBJ2-1; 7 nucleotides align to TRBD1. V gave up 6 bases and J gave up 4 bases; unmatched junction bases: 24. The CDR3 loop spans 20 amino acids. CDR3 residues: CASSSDRDRPDDIRYNEQFF. The CDR3 coding sequence is TGTGCCAGCAGCAGCGACAGGGACCGTCCTGACGATATTAGATACAATGAGCAGTTCTTC.

The V gene is TRBV28, the J gene TRBJ2-1; D is undetermined. This CDR3 has 13 residues. V was cut by 6 bases and J by 9 bases, with 15 bases left in between. The V gene's germline CDR1 is MDHEN and CDR2 SYDVKM. CDR3: CASSVGGFGEQFF. As DNA, the CDR3 is TGTGCCAGCAGCGTAGGTGGCTTCGGTGAGCAGTTCTTC.

This clonotype was detected a few times. V gene TRBV4-3 combines with J gene TRBJ2-3; TRBD2 aligns across 8 bases. The V gene end was trimmed by 3 bases and the J gene end by 0 bases; junction bases not matched to a gene: 5. This CDR3 spans 16 amino acids. CDR1 and CDR2 from the germline V gene are LGHNA and YSLEER. In DNA form, the CDR3 reads TGCGCCAGCAGCCACCACCTAGCGGGCAGCACAGATACGCAGTATTTT. Protein: CASSHHLAGSTDTQYF.

The chain employs TRBV7-2 and TRBJ2-1, with D possibly TRBD2 on 5 matching bases. Germline V CDR1 and CDR2: SGHTA, FQGNSA. This CDR3 is 14 amino acids long. Trimming shortened V by 2 bases and J by 8 bases, and 13 bases separated the two germline ends. CDR3 in DNA: TGTGCCAGCAGCTTATCCGGGCATAGCGATGAGCAGTTCTTC. Encoded protein: CASSLSGHSDEQFF.

This clonotype was detected only a few times. V gene TRBV2 combines with J gene TRBJ2-5; D call uncertain. Trimming shortened V by 2 bases and J by 7 bases, and 8 bases separated the two germline ends. This CDR3 has 12 residues. Per the germline V gene, CDR1 is SNHLY and CDR2 is FYNNEI. CDR3 in DNA: TGTGCCAGCAGTGAAATCTCCGGGACCCAGTACTTC. Translated, it gives CASSEISGTQYF.

This clonotype appeared a few times. The chain employs TRBV2 and TRBJ2-1, with 7 bases lining up with TRBD1. V lost 8 bases, J lost 12 bases, and 10 bases stayed unmatched. Per germline, CDR1 SNHLY and CDR2 FYNNEI. CDR3 size: 12 residues. This CDR3 is CASLGGQKGQFF. The CDR3 DNA sequence: TGTGCCAGCTTAGGGGGACAGAAAGGGCAGTTCTTC.